The TCR beta chain under discussion was sequenced for a study of T cells in Graves' hyperthyroidism and ophthalmopathy. Whole-study findings and limits: Ophthalmopathy prediction by the model preceded onset by a median roughly 6 months. Among thyroid clonotypes expanded above 0.001, most also appeared in blood.

As concerns this clonotype: Its antigen is unknown. This may be a read error: a much more frequent sequence differs by one nucleotide.

Regions amplified from RNA transcripts were the TCR beta CDR3 regions. The primer set for the first-round RT-PCR of the TCR CDR3 was HTBI. TCRdb fed the multiplex PCR reads into MiXCR, producing one record per CDR3 protein. This table holds hundreds of thousands of distinct CDR3 sequences, more than 11% found once. The V gene's germline CDR1 is MNHEY and CDR2 SVGAGI. The length of the CDR3 is 13 residues. The source material was blood. This chain uses TRBV6-5 with TRBJ2-1; weak D call: TRBD2 (5 bases). The DNA matches TRBJ2-7 better at its end, which makes the J call doubtful. The sequence was obtained from a woman aged 25 to 45 with Graves' hyperthyroidism that later progressed to Graves' ophthalmopathy. CDR3 bases: TGTGCCAGCACCAAAGCTAGCAGGAATGAGCAGTACTTC. It codes for CASTKASRNEQYF.